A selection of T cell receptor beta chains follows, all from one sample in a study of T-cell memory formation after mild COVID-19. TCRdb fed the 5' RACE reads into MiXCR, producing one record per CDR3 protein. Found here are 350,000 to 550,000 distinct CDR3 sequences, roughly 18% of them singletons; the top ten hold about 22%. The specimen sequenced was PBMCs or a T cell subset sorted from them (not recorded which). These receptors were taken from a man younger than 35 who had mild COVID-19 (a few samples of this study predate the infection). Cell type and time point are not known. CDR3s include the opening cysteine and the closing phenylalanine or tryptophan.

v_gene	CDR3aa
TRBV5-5	CASSGEGTGGTDTQYF
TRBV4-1	CASSQDEGYTQYF
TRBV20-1	CSAPPSGQGDDGYTF
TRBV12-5	CASGLPWGLDPTGELFF
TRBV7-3	CASSHYAEGGEQFF
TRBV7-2	CASSSIARILAGKETQYF
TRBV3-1	CASSLGQGPQETQYF
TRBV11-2	CASSLRGSLTDTQYF
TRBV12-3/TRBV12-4	CASSFSGGARGELFF
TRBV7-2	CASRPRTPRNSPLHF
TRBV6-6	CASGNQGWETQYF
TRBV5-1	CASSPSRVPYEQYF
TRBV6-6	CASSYYPGANTEAFF
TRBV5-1	CASSLDGESSQPQHF
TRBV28	CASSLVGEAFF
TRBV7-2	CASTPVKGTQYF
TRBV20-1	CSARRVPGQNTEAFF
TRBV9	CASSVGPAQRVEEQYF
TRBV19	CASSIVQWDTQYF
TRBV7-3	CASSFDRATYNEQFF